This T cell receptor beta chain was recorded in a study of blood T cell repertoires in COVID-19. V lost 4 bases and J lost 6; bases outside the gene matches: 9. Germline V CDR1 and CDR2: WSHSY, SAAADI. CDR3 length equals 15 residues. Original data processing: Estimated nucleated cell counts came from reference gene primer amplification. Method: immunoSEQ multiplex PCR; TCRdb's copy keeps in-frame clones and lacks some. V, J and clone size are those of that table, while D and trimming were read from the DNA. The sample lists over 250,000 clones; 83% were seen once. V usage is TRBV10-2 and J usage is TRBJ1-2, with TRBD1 matching 9 bases. The receptor was isolated from a woman aged 45 to 65 who had recovered from COVID-19. The source material was peripheral blood. The CDR3 loop reads CASSAYRQGEDGYTF. In DNA form, the CDR3 reads TGCGCCAGCAGTGCGTACCGACAGGGGGAAGATGGCTACACCTTC.